Presented here are 5 T cell receptor beta chains from one specimen sequenced in a study of long-term antiretroviral therapy in people with HIV. Samples were assayed with immunoSEQ v3.0 at survey level. Data came from immunoSEQ multiplex PCR; TCRdb stores just in-frame clones and leaves some out. The data contain tens of thousands of clones, less than 90% of them singletons. Source: unsorted PBMCs, taken just before starting antiretroviral therapy. The source of these receptors is a woman younger than 35 with HIV.

The chain combines TRBV28 with TRBJ1-2; D is undetermined. The CDR3 has 16 amino acids. Trimming stripped 6 bases from V and 8 bases from J, with 25 bases between. The germline V gene encodes CDR1 MDHEN and CDR2 SYDVKM. In nucleotides, the CDR3 is TGTGCCAGCAGAACATTAAGGACGACCACAACTTGGGGCTACACCTTC. This gives the protein CASRTLRTTTTWGYTF.

The chain uses TRBV6-1 and TRBJ1-1, with a weak D call TRBD1 (5 bases). Looked up from germline, CDR1 is MNHNS and CDR2 is SASEGT. The V gene lost 6 bases and the J gene lost 4 bases, with 15 bases spanning the gap. CDR3 size: 14 residues. The CDR3 DNA follows: TGTGCCAGCAGCCCTGGGGAAAGGGGCACTGAAGCTTTCTTT. Protein sequence: CASSPGERGTEAFF.

The V and J genes are TRBV7-2 and TRBJ1-5; perhaps TRBD1 as D (6 bases). Per the germline V gene, CDR1 is SGHTA and CDR2 is FQGNSA. This CDR3 is 15 amino acids long. Trimming took off 6 bases at V and 0 bases at J, with 12 bases between the two ends. The CDR3 is CASSRQAYSNQPQHF. The CDR3 region has the DNA TGTGCCAGCAGTAGACAGGCTTATAGCAATCAGCCCCAGCATTTT.

The chain employs TRBV11-2 and TRBJ2-3; TRBD2 matches 12 bases. The CDR3 spans 15 residues. The germline V gene has CDR1 SGHAT and CDR2 FQNNGV. J gave up 9 bases and V 1 base, and 5 bases lay outside the gene matches. The CDR3 DNA sequence: TGTGCCAGCAGCTTAGGACTAGCGGGGGACGACACGCAGTATTTT. It is translated as CASSLGLAGDDTQYF.

The chain uses TRBV14 and TRBJ1-2, with D maybe TRBD1 (5 bases). CDR3 size: 16 residues. Germline loops: CDR1 SGHDN, CDR2 FVKESK. V was trimmed by 1 base and J by 2 bases, leaving 14 bases between them. The CDR3 here is CASSQVVDSLNYGYTF. The CDR3 coding sequence is TGTGCCAGCAGCCAAGTGGTTGACAGCCTAAACTATGGCTACACCTTC.